The 32 T cell receptor beta chains below were found in one sample sequenced in a study of PD-1 blockade in classical Hodgkin lymphoma. Every patient experienced relapse after autologous stem cell transplantation, and brentuximab vedotin exposure varied. Measured with immunoSEQ multiplex PCR; TCRdb has only the in-frame clones, and not every one. The sample consists of about 110,000 clones, about 88% of them appearing once. The sequenced sample was peripheral blood mononuclear cells (PBMCs), obtained before the second cycle of nivolumab. These TCRs come from a human donor with classical Hodgkin lymphoma.

The CDR3 bases are TGTGCCAGCAGCCCACGGGGACAGGGGACGATCAGTGAGCAGTTCTTC. Its protein product is CASSPRGQGTISEQFF. The genes are TRBV2 and TRBJ2-1; 10 bases are shared with TRBD1. This CDR3 region has 16 residues. The germline V gene has CDR1 SNHLY and CDR2 FYNNEI. The V segment lost 6 bases and the J segment 9 bases; nucleotides outside the gene matches: 14.

This clone was detected once. V and J are TRBV7-8 and TRBJ1-5; D uncertain. The germline V gene has CDR1 SGHVS and CDR2 FQNEAQ. This CDR3 is 17 amino acids long. The ends were cut back, 5 bases at V and 5 bases at J, with 22 bases in the middle. DNA for the CDR3: TGTGCCAGCAGCCCTATCACCCCCCGTATTGAAGATCAGCCCCAGCATTTT. Translation: CASSPITPRIEDQPQHF.

The chain carries TRBV5-8 and TRBJ2-5, with 10 bases fitting TRBD1. This CDR3 has 13 residues. Trimming cost V 2 bases and J 8 bases; bases outside gene matches: 3. The germline gives CDR1 SGHTS, CDR2 YDEGEE. CDR3 protein: CASSFGQGGTQYF. Here the CDR3 DNA reads TGTGCCAGCAGCTTCGGACAGGGGGGAACCCAGTACTTC. The full variable domain, with the rest looked up from reference TRBV5-8 and TRBJ2-5, is EAGVTQSPTHLIKTRGQQATLRCSPISGHTSVYWYQQALGLGLQFLLWYDEGEERNRGNFPPRFSGRQFPNYSSELNVNALELEDSALYLCASSFGQGGTQYFGPGTRLLVL.

The rearrangement joins TRBV28 to TRBJ1-3; 7 bases agree with TRBD1. CDR3 size: 15 residues. From germline, CDR1 is MDHEN and CDR2 SYDVKM. V lost 6 bases, J lost 4 bases, and 9 bases stayed unmatched. The CDR3 DNA reads as TGTGCCAGCAGCCCACCTACAGGGGACGGAAACACCATATATTTT. Translating gives CASSPPTGDGNTIYF.

V and J are TRBV11-3 and TRBJ2-7; possibly TRBD2 for D (7 bases). Germline CDR1 is SGHNT and CDR2 is YENEEA. V shed 5 bases and J shed 5 bases, with 16 bases lying between them. The CDR3 sequence is 14 residues long. This CDR3 reads CASSPGGRGHEQYF. In DNA, the CDR3 is TGTGCCAGCAGCCCGGGGGGCCGGGGGCACGAGCAGTACTTC.

The chain recombines TRBV7-2 with TRBJ2-2, with TRBD2 identical over 9 bases. This CDR3 is 17 amino acids long. CDR1 and CDR2 (germline): SGHTA, FQGNSA. V shed 1 base and J 3 bases; nucleotides not matched to a gene: 6. The CDR3 nucleotides are TGTGCCAGCAGCTTAGATCTGGTAGCGGGAGACACCGGGGAGCTGTTTTTT. Translating gives CASSLDLVAGDTGELFF.

CDR3 bases: TGTGCCAGCAGCCCGCGAGCGGGAGGGCCGGGTACGCAGTATTTT. Translated: CASSPRAGGPGTQYF. V usage is TRBV7-9 and J usage is TRBJ2-3; 10 bases are shared with TRBD2. J was trimmed by 8 bases and V by 5 bases; bases with no gene match: 10. CDR1 and CDR2 from the germline V gene are SEHNR and FQNEAQ (reference sequence). The CDR3 contains 15 residues. Full variable domain (remainder filled in from reference TRBV7-9 and TRBJ2-3): DTGVSQNPRHKITKRGQNVTFRCDPISEHNRLYWYRQTLGQGPEFLTYFQNEAQLEKSRLLSDRFSAERPKGSFSTLEIQRTEQGDSAMYLCASSPRAGGPGTQYFGPGTRLTVL.

This rearrangement joins TRBV29-1 to TRBJ2-2, with D possibly matching TRBD1 (6 bases). The ends were cut back, 2 bases at V and 3 bases at J, with 16 bases in the middle. Germline lookup yields CDR1 SQVTM and CDR2 ANQGSEA. The CDR3 spans 16 residues. In nucleotides, the CDR3 is TGCAGCGTTGAATTGGACAGTCCGCATGACACCGGGGAGCTGTTTTTT. It specifies CSVELDSPHDTGELFF.

About this clone: Other DNA sequences in this sample translate to the same CDR3. The rearrangement links TRBV5-1 to TRBJ2-3, with D unclear. The germline V and J ends were trimmed by 4 bases and 2 bases, with 5 bases remaining between them. The CDR3 has 12 residues. CDR1 is SGHRS, CDR2 YFSETQ, per germline. The CDR3 is CASSPNTDTQYF. CDR3 sequence (DNA): TGCGCCAGCAGCCCTAACACAGATACGCAGTATTTT.

This rearrangement joins TRBV5-7 to TRBJ1-1; the D gene is possibly TRBD1 (6 bases). TRBV5-7 qualifies as an ORF whose function is uncertain. Trimming removed 4 bases from V and 1 base from J, with 14 bases in between. The CDR3 runs 15 residues. The chain's CDR3 is CASSVGQIKNTEAFF. The CDR3 coding sequence is TGTGCCAGCAGCGTTGGACAGATAAAGAACACTGAAGCTTTCTTT.

J is TRBJ2-1 and V is TRBV27; 11 bases are a match to TRBD1. The CDR3 totals 17 residues. Germline CDR1 MNHEY, CDR2 SMNVEV (reference sequence). The ends lost 1 base at V and 4 bases at J; junction bases unmatched: 6. CDR3 residues: CASSLYGQGASYNEQFF. The CDR3 region has the DNA TGTGCCAGCAGTTTATACGGACAGGGGGCGTCTTACAATGAGCAGTTCTTC.

CDR3 in amino acids: CAWGQVPSPLHF. CDR3 sequence (DNA): TGTGCCTGGGGACAGGTACCATCACCCCTCCACTTT. The chain links TRBV30 to TRBJ1-6, with 7 nucleotides matching TRBD1. This CDR3 has 12 amino acids. V lost 5 bases to trimming and J lost 10 bases; unmatched junction nucleotides: 5. Germline assignment: CDR1 GTSNPN and CDR2 SVGIG (reference sequence).

The V gene is TRBV28, the J gene TRBJ2-5; D is uncertain. Germline CDR1 MDHEN, CDR2 SYDVKM. The CDR3 totals 13 residues. V lost 2 bases and J lost 5, with 9 bases in between. CDR3 coding DNA: TGTGCCAGCAGTTTAGCCTCTATCGAGACCCAGTACTTC. It encodes CASSLASIETQYF.

CDR3: CASSDTGGGNQPQHF. CDR3 bases: TGTGCCAGTAGCGATACAGGGGGCGGCAATCAGCCCCAGCATTTT. The chain combines TRBV19 with TRBJ1-5, with TRBD1 matching 9 bases. The V gene's germline CDR1 is LNHDA and CDR2 SQIVND (reference sequence). CDR3 length: 15 amino acids. Trimming took 6 bases from V and 2 from J; bases not matched to a gene: 5.

The genes are TRBV7-2 and TRBJ1-1; no clear D. Germline loops: CDR1 SGHTA, CDR2 FQGNSA. There are 11 residues in the CDR3. V gave up 3 bases and J gave up 8 bases, with 7 bases separating them. The CDR3 sequence: CASSFTREAFF. For the CDR3, the DNA is TGTGCCAGCAGCTTTACACGCGAAGCTTTCTTT. The complete variable domain, with remaining parts taken from reference TRBV7-2 and TRBJ1-1, reads GAGVSQSPSNKVTEKGKDVELRCDPISGHTALYWYRQSLGQGLEFLIYFQGNSAPDKSGLPSDRFSAERTGGSVSTLTIQRTQQEDSAVYLCASSFTREAFFGQGTRLTVV.

The chain combines TRBV11-2 with TRBJ2-1; no clear D gene. Germline V gene lookup returns CDR1 SGHAT and CDR2 FQNNGV. This CDR3 has 12 residues. The V gene lost 1 base and the J gene lost 5 bases, with 3 bases spanning the gap. The CDR3 here is CASSLGDNEQFF. DNA for the CDR3: TGTGCCAGCAGCTTAGGGGACAATGAGCAGTTCTTC.

The CDR3, as DNA: TGTGCCAGTAGTATACGAGAAACGGGCTCCGGCTACACCTTC. Its translation is CASSIRETGSGYTF. The chain recombines TRBV19 with TRBJ1-2, with D unresolved. The CDR3 contains 14 residues. Germline V gene sequence: CDR1 LNHDA, CDR2 SQIVND (reference sequence). V was cut by 2 bases and J by 8 bases, with 15 bases left in between.

V and J are TRBV7-8 and TRBJ2-7, with D perhaps assigned TRBD1 or TRBD2 (5 bases each). Trimming took 1 base from V and 5 from J, leaving 9 bases between them. CDR1 and CDR2 (germline): SGHVS, FQNEAQ. The CDR3 extends over 13 amino acids. The CDR3 loop is CASSLERGHEQYF. In DNA form, the CDR3 reads TGTGCCAGCAGCTTAGAGAGGGGTCACGAGCAGTACTTC.

J is TRBJ1-3 and V is TRBV4-1, with unresolved D. Trimming cost V 4 bases and J 0 bases, with 16 bases left between them. The CDR3 has 17 amino acids. Germline lookup yields CDR1 MGHRA and CDR2 YSYEKL. The CDR3 loop reads CASSLSGLGDSGNTIYF. CDR3 DNA sequence: TGCGCCAGCAGCCTCTCAGGTCTGGGCGACTCTGGAAACACCATATATTTT.

This CDR3 reads CASSATSGRAGEQYF. CDR3 nucleotide sequence: TGTGCCAGCAGCGCGACTAGCGGGAGGGCCGGTGAGCAGTACTTC. The V and J genes are TRBV2 and TRBJ2-7; 14 bases match TRBD2. Trimming at V came to 6 bases and at J to 7 bases, leaving 8 bases not matched to a gene. The CDR3 contains 15 residues. Germline-derived CDR1 and CDR2 are SNHLY and FYNNEI.

This clone has only one observation. The chain links TRBV7-9 to TRBJ2-5, with 7 bases aligning to TRBD2. V gave up 3 bases and J gave up 1 base; unmatched junction bases: 2. CDR1 is SEHNR and CDR2 is FQNEAQ in the germline V gene (reference sequence). This CDR3 comprises 14 residues. The CDR3 nucleotides read TGTGCCAGCAGCTTTAGCGGGTCCCAAGAGACCCAGTACTTC. Encoded protein: CASSFSGSQETQYF.

The rearrangement uses TRBV9 and TRBJ2-5; D unresolved. V lost 0 bases and J 1 base, leaving 7 bases between the germline ends. Germline lookup yields CDR1 SGDLS and CDR2 YYNGEE. This CDR3 is 14 amino acids long. The CDR3 nucleotides are TGTGCCAGCAGCGTAGGGCAGCCCCAAGAGACCCAGTACTTC. It translates to CASSVGQPQETQYF.

The chain joins TRBV29-1 to TRBJ1-4; 8 nucleotides agree with TRBD1. The germline V gene has CDR1 SQVTM and CDR2 ANQGSEA. CDR3 length equals 14 residues. Trimming cost V 5 bases and J 7 bases; bases outside gene matches: 9. The CDR3 sequence: CSVTRGRRAEKLFF. CDR3 coding DNA: TGCAGCGTTACCAGGGGGCGCCGGGCTGAAAAACTGTTTTTT. Full variable domain (outside the CDR3, taken from reference TRBV29-1 and TRBJ1-4): SAVISQKPSRDICQRGTSLTIQCQVDSQVTMMFWYRQQPGQSLTLIATANQGSEATYESGFVIDKFPISRPNLTFSTLTVSNMSPEDSSIYLCSVTRGRRAEKLFFGSGTQLSVL.

The rearrangement uses TRBV29-1 and TRBJ1-1, with 9 bases that match TRBD1. Per germline, CDR1 SQVTM and CDR2 ANQGSEA. CDR3 length equals 14 residues. V was pared by 6 bases and J by 1 base, with 6 bases of the junction left unmatched. This CDR3 reads CSVGRGQGNTEAFF. In nucleotides, the CDR3 is TGCAGCGTCGGTAGGGGACAGGGGAACACTGAAGCTTTCTTT.

The rearrangement joins TRBV4-3 to TRBJ2-7; TRBD2 is a possible D gene (6 bases). The CDR3 contains 15 residues. The ends were cut back, 1 base at V and 2 bases at J, with 12 bases in the middle. CDR1 LGHNA and CDR2 YSLEER come from the germline V gene. The CDR3 bases are TGCGCCAGCAGCCAAGGGTTACGCGGGACCTACGAGCAGTACTTC. Encoded protein: CASSQGLRGTYEQYF.

The chain links TRBV6-5 to TRBJ1-2, with unresolved D. CDR3 size: 14 residues. CDR1 MNHEY and CDR2 SVGAGI come from the germline V gene. Trimming left V 6 bases short and J 2 bases short, with 13 bases between. The CDR3 reads CASRPVGANYGYTF. CDR3 DNA sequence: TGTGCCAGCAGGCCCGTGGGAGCCAACTATGGCTACACCTTC.

This clone was seen a handful of times. The V and J genes are TRBV28 and TRBJ1-5; no clear D. The CDR3 is 16 residues long. V dropped 6 bases and J dropped 1 base, with 16 bases sitting between them. Germline values: CDR1 MDHEN, CDR2 SYDVKM. The CDR3 reads CASSTRTMASNQPQHF. The CDR3 DNA reads TGTGCCAGCAGCACGAGGACGATGGCGAGCAATCAGCCCCAGCATTTT.

This clone was found once. The chain couples TRBV7-2 to TRBJ2-3, with 10 bases lining up with TRBD2. The V gene end was trimmed by 5 bases and the J gene end by 2 bases; junction bases not matched to a gene: 4. The CDR3 consists of 15 residues. CDR1 SGHTA and CDR2 FQGNSA come from the germline V gene. The DNA for the CDR3 is TGTGCCAGCAGCATACTAGCGGGGATCACAGATACGCAGTATTTT. It yields the protein CASSILAGITDTQYF.

This chain joins TRBV29-1 and TRBJ1-6, with D maybe TRBD1 (6 bases). The V gene's germline CDR1 is SQVTM and CDR2 ANQGSEA. This CDR3 comprises 13 residues. The ends were cut back, 7 bases at V and 9 bases at J, with 16 bases in the middle. The CDR3 DNA reads TGCAGCGCGCGGGACAATGTGGGTTCACCCCTCCACTTT. It codes for CSARDNVGSPLHF.

The chain uses TRBV6-4 and TRBJ1-1; D gene uncertain. Trimming removed 11 bases from V and 3 bases from J, with 25 bases in between. Germline CDR1 and CDR2: MRHNA and SNTAGT. The CDR3 length is 16 residues. As DNA, the CDR3 is TGTGCCCATTTCAACGTCTACCACGATGACGACACTGAAGCTTTCTTT. This codes for CAHFNVYHDDDTEAFF.

V is TRBV5-1 and J is TRBJ1-4, with D possibly matching TRBD1 (6 bases). The CDR3 has 15 amino acids. V lost 5 bases to trimming and J lost 8 bases, with 19 bases between them. CDR1 is SGHRS and CDR2 is YFSETQ in the germline V gene. The chain's CDR3 is CASRIGSGDEEKLFF. The CDR3 DNA sequence: TGCGCCAGCAGGATTGGGTCAGGGGATGAAGAAAAACTGTTTTTT.

The chain recombines TRBV14 with TRBJ1-4; D is unresolved. Germline values: CDR1 SGHDN, CDR2 FVKESK. The length of the CDR3 is 15 residues. Trimming left V 1 base short and J 3 bases short, with 9 bases between. CDR3 sequence (DNA): TGTGCCAGCAGCCAAGGGGCCATTTCTAATGAAAAACTGTTTTTT. Translated, it gives CASSQGAISNEKLFF.